This T cell receptor (beta chain) is drawn from a study of spatial heterogeneity in lung cancer. TCRdb redid the calling of the 5' RACE reads with MiXCR, one entry per CDR3 protein. Counted here are around 45,000 distinct CDR3 sequences, approximately 24% occurring once; the ten biggest clones make up under 8%. This clonotype was observed many times. Documented time point: blood at routine non-recurrence follow-up after resection. J lost 5 bases, V lost 7 bases, and 14 bases had no gene match. The CDR3 has 16 residues. Per germline, CDR1 SGHTA and CDR2 FQGNSA. The chain is built from TRBV7-2 and TRBJ1-5; the match to TRBD1 covers 7 bases. The TCR comes from a female donor with early-stage non-small cell lung cancer. The sample here was PBMCs, taken at follow-up. CDR3 sequence (DNA): TGTGCCAGCACCGTCATCGGGAACAGGGGATATCAGCCCCAGCATTTT. Protein sequence: CASTVIGNRGYQPQHF.